This TCR beta chain was recorded in a study of control samples from healthy donors and cancer patients. TCRdb keeps only in-frame clones here, not all; method: immunoSEQ multiplex PCR. The sample lists 150,000 to 200,000 clones, approximately 93% occurring once. The germline CDR1 and CDR2 sequences are LNHDA and SQIVND (reference sequence). This CDR3 has 14 residues. V lost 6 bases to trimming and J lost 4 bases, with 13 bases between them. The TCR originated in a woman aged 40 to 50 in good health. The rearrangement links TRBV19 to TRBJ2-1, with D tentatively TRBD2 (6 bases). The source material was blood. The CDR3: CASRQRGTYNEQFF. CDR3 DNA: TGTGCCAGTAGACAACGGGGGACTTACAATGAGCAGTTCTTC.